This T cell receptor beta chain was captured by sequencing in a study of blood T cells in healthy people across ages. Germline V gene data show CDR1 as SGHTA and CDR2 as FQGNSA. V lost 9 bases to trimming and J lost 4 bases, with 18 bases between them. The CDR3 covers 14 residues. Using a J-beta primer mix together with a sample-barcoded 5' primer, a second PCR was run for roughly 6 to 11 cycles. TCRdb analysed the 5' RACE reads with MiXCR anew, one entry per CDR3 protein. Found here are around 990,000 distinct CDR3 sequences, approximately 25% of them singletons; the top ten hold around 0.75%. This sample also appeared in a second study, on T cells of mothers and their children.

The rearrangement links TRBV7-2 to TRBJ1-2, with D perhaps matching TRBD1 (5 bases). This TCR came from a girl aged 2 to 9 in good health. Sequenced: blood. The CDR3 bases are TGTGCCAGTAGCGGACCTGGGACGCTCTATGGCTACACCTTC. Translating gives CASSGPGTLYGYTF.